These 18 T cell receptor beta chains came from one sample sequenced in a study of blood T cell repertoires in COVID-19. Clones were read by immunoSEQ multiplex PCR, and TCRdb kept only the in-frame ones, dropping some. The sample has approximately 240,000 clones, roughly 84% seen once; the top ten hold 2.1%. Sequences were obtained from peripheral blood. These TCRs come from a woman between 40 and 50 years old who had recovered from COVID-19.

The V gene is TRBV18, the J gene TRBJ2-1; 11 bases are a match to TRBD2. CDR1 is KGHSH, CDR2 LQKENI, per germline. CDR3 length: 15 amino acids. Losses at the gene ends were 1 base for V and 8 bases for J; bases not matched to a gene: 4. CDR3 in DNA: TGTGCCAGCTCACCACAAGGACTAGCGGGCGATGAGCAGTTCTTC. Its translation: CASSPQGLAGDEQFF.

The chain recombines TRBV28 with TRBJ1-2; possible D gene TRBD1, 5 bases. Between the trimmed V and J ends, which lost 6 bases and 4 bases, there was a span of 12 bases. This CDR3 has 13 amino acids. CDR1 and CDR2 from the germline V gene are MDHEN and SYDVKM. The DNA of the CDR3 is TGTGCCAGCAGGGCAGGGCAAATCTATGGCTACACCTTC. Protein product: CASRAGQIYGYTF.

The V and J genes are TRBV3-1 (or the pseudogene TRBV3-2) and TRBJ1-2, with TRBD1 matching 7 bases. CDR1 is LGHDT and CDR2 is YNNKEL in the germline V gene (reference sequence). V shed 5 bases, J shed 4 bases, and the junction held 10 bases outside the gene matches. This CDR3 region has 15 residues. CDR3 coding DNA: TGTGCCAGCAGCGATTTCCGACAGGGAGGCTATGGCTACACCTTC. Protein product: CASSDFRQGGYGYTF.

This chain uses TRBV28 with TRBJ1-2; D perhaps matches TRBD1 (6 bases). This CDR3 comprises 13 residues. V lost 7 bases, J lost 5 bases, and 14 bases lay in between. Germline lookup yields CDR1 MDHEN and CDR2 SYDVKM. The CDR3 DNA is TGTGCCAGCATACGGGGAGGGGGATATGGCTACACCTTC. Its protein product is CASIRGGGYGYTF.

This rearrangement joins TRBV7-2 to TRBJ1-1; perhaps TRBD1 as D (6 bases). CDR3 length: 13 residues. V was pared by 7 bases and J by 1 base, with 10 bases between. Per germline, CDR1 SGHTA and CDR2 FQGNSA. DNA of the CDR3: TGTGCCAGCAAAACGACAGGGAACACTGAAGCTTTCTTT. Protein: CASKTTGNTEAFF.

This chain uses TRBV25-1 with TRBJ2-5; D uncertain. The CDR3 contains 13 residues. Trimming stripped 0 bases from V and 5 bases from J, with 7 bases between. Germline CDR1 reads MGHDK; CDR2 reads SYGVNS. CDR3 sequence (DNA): TGTGCCAGCAGTGAATATGGAGAGGAGACCCAGTACTTC. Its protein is CASSEYGEETQYF.

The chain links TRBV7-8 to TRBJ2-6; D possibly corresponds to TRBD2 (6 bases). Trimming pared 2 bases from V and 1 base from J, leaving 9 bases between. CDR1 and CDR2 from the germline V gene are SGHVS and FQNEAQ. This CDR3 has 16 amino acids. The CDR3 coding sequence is TGTGCCAGCAGCTTAAGTGCGGGATCTGGGGCCAACGTCCTGACTTTC. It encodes CASSLSAGSGANVLTF.

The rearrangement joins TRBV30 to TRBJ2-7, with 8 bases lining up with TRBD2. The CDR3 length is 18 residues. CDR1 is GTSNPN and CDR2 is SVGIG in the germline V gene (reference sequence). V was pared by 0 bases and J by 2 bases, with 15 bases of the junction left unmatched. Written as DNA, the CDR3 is TGTGCCTGGAGTGTACTAGGTCAGATACTAGCGGACCCCTACGAGCAGTACTTC. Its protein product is CAWSVLGQILADPYEQYF.

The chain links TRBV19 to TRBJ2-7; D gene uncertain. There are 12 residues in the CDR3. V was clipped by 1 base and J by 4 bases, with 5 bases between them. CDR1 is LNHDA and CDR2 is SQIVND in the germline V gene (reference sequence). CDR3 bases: TGTGCCAGTAGTATAGGTTTATACGAGCAGTACTTC. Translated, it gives CASSIGLYEQYF.

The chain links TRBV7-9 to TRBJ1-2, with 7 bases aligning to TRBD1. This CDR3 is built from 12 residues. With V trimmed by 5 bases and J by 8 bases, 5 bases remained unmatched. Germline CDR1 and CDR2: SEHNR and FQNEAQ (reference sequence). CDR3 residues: CASSLGTAGYTF. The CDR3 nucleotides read TGTGCCAGCAGCCTCGGGACAGCCGGCTACACCTTC.

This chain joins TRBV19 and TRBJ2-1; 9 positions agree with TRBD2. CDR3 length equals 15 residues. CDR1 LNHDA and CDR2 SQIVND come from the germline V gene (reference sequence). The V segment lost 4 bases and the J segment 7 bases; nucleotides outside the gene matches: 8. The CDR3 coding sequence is TGTGCCAGTAGTAAAATGAGCGGGAGGTGGAATGAGCAGTTCTTC. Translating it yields CASSKMSGRWNEQFF.

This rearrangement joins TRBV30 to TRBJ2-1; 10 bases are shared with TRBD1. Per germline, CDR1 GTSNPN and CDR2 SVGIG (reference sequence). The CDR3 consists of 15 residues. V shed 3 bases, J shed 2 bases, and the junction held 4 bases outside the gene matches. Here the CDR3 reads CAWSKGTGAYNEQFF. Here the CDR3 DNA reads TGTGCCTGGAGCAAGGGGACAGGGGCCTACAATGAGCAGTTCTTC.

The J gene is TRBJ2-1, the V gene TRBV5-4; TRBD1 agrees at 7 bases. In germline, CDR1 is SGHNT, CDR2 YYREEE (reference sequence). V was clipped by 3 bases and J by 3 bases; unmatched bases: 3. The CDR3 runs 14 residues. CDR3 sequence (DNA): TGTGCCAGCAGCTGGGGACAGAGCTACAATGAGCAGTTCTTC. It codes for CASSWGQSYNEQFF.

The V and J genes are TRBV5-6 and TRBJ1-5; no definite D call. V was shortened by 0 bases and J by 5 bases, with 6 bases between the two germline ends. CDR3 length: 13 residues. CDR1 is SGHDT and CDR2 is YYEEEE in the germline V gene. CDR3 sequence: CASSLAPDQPQHF. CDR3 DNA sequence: TGTGCCAGCAGCTTGGCCCCCGATCAGCCCCAGCATTTT.

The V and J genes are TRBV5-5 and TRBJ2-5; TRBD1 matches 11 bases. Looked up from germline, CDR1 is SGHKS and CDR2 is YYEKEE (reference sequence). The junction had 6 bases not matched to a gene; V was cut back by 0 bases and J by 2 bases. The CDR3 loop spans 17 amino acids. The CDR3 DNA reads TGTGCCAGCAGCTTGGCCCCCCGGGACAGGGGGCAAGAGACCCAGTACTTC. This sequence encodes CASSLAPRDRGQETQYF.

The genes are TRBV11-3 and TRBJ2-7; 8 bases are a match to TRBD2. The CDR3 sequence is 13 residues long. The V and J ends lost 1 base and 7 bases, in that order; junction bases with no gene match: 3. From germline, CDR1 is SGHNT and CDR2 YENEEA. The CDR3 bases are TGTGCCAGCAGCTTAGCGGGAGGGCCGGAGCAGTACTTC. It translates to CASSLAGGPEQYF.

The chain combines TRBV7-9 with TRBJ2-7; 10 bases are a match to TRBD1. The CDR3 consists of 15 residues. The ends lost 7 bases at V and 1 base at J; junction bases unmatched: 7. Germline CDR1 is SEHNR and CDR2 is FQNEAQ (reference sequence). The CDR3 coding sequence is TGTGCCAGCATCCCGACGGGACAGGGGTCCTACGAGCAGTACTTC. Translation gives CASIPTGQGSYEQYF.

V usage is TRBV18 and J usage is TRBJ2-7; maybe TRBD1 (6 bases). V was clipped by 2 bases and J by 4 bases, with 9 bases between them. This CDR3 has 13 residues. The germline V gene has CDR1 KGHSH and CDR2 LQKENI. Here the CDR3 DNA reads TGTGCCAGCTCACCAGGACAGACTTACGAGCAGTACTTC. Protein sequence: CASSPGQTYEQYF.